The present T cell receptor beta chain was sequenced within a study of CD8+ T cells in alopecia areata. Study at large: Treatment comprised oral tofacitinib, 5 to 10 mg twice daily, in treated patients. Tofacitinib continued for 6 to 18 months and was then withheld for 6 months.

cDNA serving as the sequencing template came from extracted, reverse transcribed RNA. Profiling relied on immunoSEQ multiplex PCR, and the TCRdb table lists in-frame clones only, not all of them. Of over 100,000 clones listed, approximately 49% are singletons. Study-wide points: In scalp samples, resident alphabeta T cells of normal skin are also sequenced.

This clone was seen a handful of times. Its antigen is undetermined. Collected material from alopecia areata patients comprised lesional scalp punch biopsies and peripheral blood. The receptor was isolated from a human donor with alopecia areata. The starting material was CD8+ T cells sorted from blood, obtained at week 0.

The CDR3 coding sequence is TGTGCCAGCAGCGACGGAGCCGGAATGAACACTGAAGCTTTCTTT. Its translation: CASSDGAGMNTEAFF. The chain joins TRBV9 to TRBJ1-1; D is unclear. The germline gives CDR1 SGDLS, CDR2 YYNGEE. This CDR3 contains 15 residues. Trimming removed 3 bases from V and 0 bases from J, with 12 bases in between.